These 12 T cell receptor beta chains share one sample of origin, sequenced in a study of T cell repertoires in cytomegalovirus infection. TCRdb recomputed calls from the reads with MiXCR, one row per CDR3 protein. The sample has roughly 280,000 distinct CDR3 sequences, roughly 10% seen once. The source material was PBMCs. The receptor set was obtained from a human donor in good health (CMV status not recorded). Some clones in this sample may be carry-over from other donors' samples.

The chain has TRBV4-3 and TRBJ1-4, with D unresolved. The ends were cut back, 0 bases at V and 0 bases at J, with 8 bases in the middle. The CDR3 runs 16 residues. Germline lookup yields CDR1 LGHNA and CDR2 YSLEER. CDR3 sequence reads: CASSQDWGATNEKLFF. The CDR3 nucleotides read TGCGCCAGCAGCCAAGATTGGGGTGCAACTAATGAAAAACTGTTTTTT.

This clonotype was detected many times. The chain joins TRBV7-3 to TRBJ2-2; D is undetermined. Trimming removed 2 bases at V and 0 bases at J, with 7 bases between. Germline V CDR1 and CDR2: SGHTA, FQGTGA. The CDR3 is 15 residues long. CDR3 nucleotide sequence: TGTGCCAGCAGCTTAGGGTCCGCGAACACCGGGGAGCTGTTTTTT. Translating it yields CASSLGSANTGELFF.

Many counts were recorded for this clonotype. J is TRBJ1-6 and V is TRBV7-9, with D maybe TRBD1 (6 bases). Germline V gene data show CDR1 as SEHNR and CDR2 as FQNEAQ (reference sequence). There are 16 residues in the CDR3. V was cut by 5 bases and J by 6 bases, with 17 bases left in between. CDR3 sequence: CASSGRGPVGNSPLHF. The CDR3 nucleotides read TGTGCCAGCAGCGGACGGGGGCCGGTGGGTAATTCACCCCTCCACTTT.

This clonotype was counted many times. This chain links TRBV5-1 with TRBJ2-2; TRBD1 matches 9 bases. The germline V gene has CDR1 SGHRS and CDR2 YFSETQ. The J segment lost 4 bases and the V segment lost 4 bases, leaving 5 bases of the junction unmatched. This CDR3 is built from 15 residues. The CDR3 sequence is CASSRDRDRTGELFF. The CDR3 bases are TGCGCCAGCAGCCGGGACAGGGATCGCACCGGGGAGCTGTTTTTT.

This clonotype was seen at least ten times. The rearrangement uses TRBV7-2 and TRBJ2-7; no firm D call. Germline V gene sequence: CDR1 SGHTA, CDR2 FQGNSA. CDR3 length: 14 residues. The V end lost 5 bases, the J end lost 0 bases, and 11 bases lay between the germline ends. For the CDR3, the DNA is TGTGCCAGCAGCCCCAGATTCGGCTCCTACGAGCAGTACTTC. It codes for CASSPRFGSYEQYF.

This clonotype was counted many times. This chain uses TRBV7-2 with TRBJ1-3; D is perhaps TRBD1 (6 bases). The CDR3 is made up of 18 amino acids. Trimming cost V 3 bases and J 2 bases, with 20 bases left between them. Germline values: CDR1 SGHTA, CDR2 FQGNSA. The CDR3 sequence: CASSFLRRGSEAGNTIYF. In nucleotides, the CDR3 is TGTGCCAGCAGCTTTTTGAGGAGGGGGTCAGAGGCTGGAAACACCATATATTTT.

This clonotype was counted ten times or more. V is TRBV6-1 and J is TRBJ1-1; TRBD1 aligns across 9 bases. Germline-derived CDR1 and CDR2 are MNHNS and SASEGT. The CDR3 length is 14 residues. Trimming took 6 bases from V and 4 from J; bases not matched to a gene: 6. Here the CDR3 DNA reads TGTGCCAGCAGGAAAACAGGGGGCATCACTGAAGCTTTCTTT. The encoded protein is CASRKTGGITEAFF.

Written as DNA, the CDR3 is TGCAGTGCTAGCGGGACTCTACTCACAGATACGCAGTATTTT. Protein: CSASGTLLTDTQYF. This chain links TRBV20-1 with TRBJ2-3; TRBD2 is a possible D gene (6 bases). The CDR3 totals 14 residues. Germline CDR1 and CDR2: DFQATT and SNEGSKA (reference sequence). The V end was cut by 3 bases, the J end by 2 bases, with 12 bases between.

This clonotype was observed at least ten times. The J gene is TRBJ1-2, the V gene TRBV12-3 or TRBV12-4; D unresolved. The V gene lost 0 bases and the J gene lost 5 bases, with 10 bases spanning the gap. This CDR3 is built from 14 residues. Here the CDR3 reads CASSLALGGYGYTF. The CDR3 nucleotides read TGTGCCAGCAGTTTAGCCCTGGGAGGGTATGGCTACACCTTC.

The chain uses TRBV29-1 and TRBJ1-5, with D possibly TRBD1 on 6 matching bases. Germline-derived CDR1 and CDR2 are SQVTM and ANQGSEA. V was shortened by 4 bases and J by 5 bases, with 12 bases between the two germline ends. The CDR3 contains 13 residues. In DNA form, the CDR3 reads TGCAGCGTTGCCGGACAGTCTGATCAGCCCCAGCATTTT. This gives the protein CSVAGQSDQPQHF.

This clonotype came up many times. The chain uses TRBV11-3 and TRBJ1-4; D gene unclear. The CDR3 covers 13 residues. Deletions cut 3 bases from V and 6 bases from J, with 8 bases between. Germline-derived CDR1 and CDR2 are SGHNT and YENEEA. The CDR3 protein is CASSLEQDEKLFF. DNA for the CDR3: TGTGCCAGCAGCTTGGAGCAGGATGAAAAACTGTTTTTT.

This clonotype came up a few times. CDR3 amino acids: CSVLRTATEAFF. The DNA for the CDR3 is TGCAGCGTTCTTCGGACCGCCACTGAAGCTTTCTTT. The gene calls are TRBV29-1 and TRBJ1-1; D remains ambiguous. The CDR3 length is 12 residues. Germline V gene data show CDR1 as SQVTM and CDR2 as ANQGSEA. With 5 bases removed from V and 4 bases from J, the gap between germline ends came to 11 bases.